The clone carrying this TCR beta chain was seen more than once but under ten times. Antigen specificity is unknown. The germline V gene has CDR1 DFQATT and CDR2 SNEGSKA (reference sequence). The CDR3 consists of 14 residues. Between the trimmed V and J ends, which lost 5 bases and 9 bases, there was a span of 20 bases. A quantitative 5'-RACE method, one with molecular barcodes, was used to make TCR beta libraries. TCRdb passed the 5' RACE reads through MiXCR, listing each CDR3 protein once. Of about 88,000 distinct CDR3 sequences in the sample, around 25% were seen once. The data belong to a study of CD8 T cells in ankylosing spondylitis. Regarding the study as a whole: Disease-associated clonotypes exhibited CD8+ identity and were relatively infrequent in peripheral blood. Earlier studies detected some motif variants in reactive arthritis synovial fluid and blood.

The V and J genes are TRBV20-1 and TRBJ2-1; weak D call: TRBD2 (6 bases). Sequenced material: blood, either unsorted or a sorted T cell fraction (not recorded which). This receptor was identified in a male donor with ankylosing spondylitis or in good health (not recorded which). The CDR3 DNA follows: TGCAGTGCTGTAAAATTGACTAGTCTGGGTGAGCAGTTCTTC. Translation: CSAVKLTSLGEQFF.